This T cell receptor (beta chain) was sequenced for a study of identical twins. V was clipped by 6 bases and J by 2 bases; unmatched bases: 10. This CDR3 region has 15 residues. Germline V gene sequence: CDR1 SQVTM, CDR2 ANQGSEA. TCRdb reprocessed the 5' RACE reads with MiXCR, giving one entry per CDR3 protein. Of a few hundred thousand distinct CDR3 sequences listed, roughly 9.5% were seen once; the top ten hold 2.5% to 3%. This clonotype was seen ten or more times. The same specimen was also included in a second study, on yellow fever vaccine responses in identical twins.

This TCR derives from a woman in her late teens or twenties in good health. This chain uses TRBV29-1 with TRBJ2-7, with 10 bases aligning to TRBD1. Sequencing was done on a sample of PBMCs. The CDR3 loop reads CSVDDRDRGAYEQYF. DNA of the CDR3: TGCAGCGTGGATGACCGGGACAGGGGTGCCTACGAGCAGTACTTC.